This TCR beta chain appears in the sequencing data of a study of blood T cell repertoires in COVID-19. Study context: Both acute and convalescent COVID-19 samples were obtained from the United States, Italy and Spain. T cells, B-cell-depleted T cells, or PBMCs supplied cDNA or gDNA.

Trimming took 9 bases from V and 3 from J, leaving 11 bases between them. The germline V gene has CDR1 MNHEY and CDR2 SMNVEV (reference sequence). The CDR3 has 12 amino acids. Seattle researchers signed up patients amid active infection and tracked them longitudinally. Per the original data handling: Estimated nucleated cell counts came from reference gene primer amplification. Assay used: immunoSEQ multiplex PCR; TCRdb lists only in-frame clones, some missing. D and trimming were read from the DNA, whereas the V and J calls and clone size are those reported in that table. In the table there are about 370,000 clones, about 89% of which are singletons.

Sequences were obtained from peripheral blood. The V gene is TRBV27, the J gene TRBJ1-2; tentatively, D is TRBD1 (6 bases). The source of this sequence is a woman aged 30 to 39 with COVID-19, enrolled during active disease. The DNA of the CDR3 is TGTGCCAGTCAGGGGTTGGACTATGGCTACACCTTC. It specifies CASQGLDYGYTF.